This T cell receptor (beta chain) stems from a study of T cell responses to AZD1222 COVID-19 vaccine. Here immunoSEQ multiplex PCR was the method, and the copy in TCRdb shows in-frame clones only, minus some. This table holds 95,000 to 150,000 clones, over 80% found once. The V and J ends lost 6 bases and 4 bases, in that order; junction bases with no gene match: 2. Germline V gives CDR1 MNHEY, CDR2 SVGEGT. The CDR3 has 12 residues. This TCR was recovered from an adult in good health. The specimen comprised peripheral blood, sampled on day 0 of AZD1222 vaccination. The chain uses TRBV6-2 or TRBV6-3 and TRBJ1-1, with TRBD1 matching over 7 bases. CDR3 in amino acids: CASSRDSTEAFF. CDR3 DNA sequence: TGTGCCAGCAGCCGGGACAGCACTGAAGCTTTCTTT.